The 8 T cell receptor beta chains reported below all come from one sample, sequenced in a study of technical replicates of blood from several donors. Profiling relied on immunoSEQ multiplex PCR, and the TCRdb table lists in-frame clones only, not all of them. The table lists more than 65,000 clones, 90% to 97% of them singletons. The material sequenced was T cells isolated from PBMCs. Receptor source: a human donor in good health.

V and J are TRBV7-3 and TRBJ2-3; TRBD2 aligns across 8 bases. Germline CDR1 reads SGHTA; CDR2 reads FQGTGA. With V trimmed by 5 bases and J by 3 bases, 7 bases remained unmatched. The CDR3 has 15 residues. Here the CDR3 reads CASSPTGLATDTQYF. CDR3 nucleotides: TGTGCCAGCAGCCCTACCGGACTAGCAACAGATACGCAGTATTTT.

Written as DNA, the CDR3 is TGTGCCAGCAGCTCCGCTAAACCGTTGACAGAGTACTACGAGCAGTACTTC. It is translated as CASSSAKPLTEYYEQYF. This chain joins TRBV7-2 and TRBJ2-7, with a possible D match to TRBD1 (5 bases). The CDR3 spans 17 residues. Trimming removed 4 bases from V and 3 bases from J, with 22 bases in between. The germline V gene encodes CDR1 SGHTA and CDR2 FQGNSA.

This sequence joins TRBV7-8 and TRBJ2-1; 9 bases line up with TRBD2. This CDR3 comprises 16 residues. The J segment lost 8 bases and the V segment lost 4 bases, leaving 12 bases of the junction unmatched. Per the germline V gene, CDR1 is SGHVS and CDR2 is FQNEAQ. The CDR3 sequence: CASSYPFSGSLDEQFF. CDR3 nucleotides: TGTGCCAGCAGCTACCCCTTTAGCGGGAGCTTGGATGAGCAGTTCTTC.

The CDR3 bases are TGCAGTGCTAGGTCGGGCTACGAGCAGTACTTC. Translating gives CSARSGYEQYF. The chain recombines TRBV20-1 with TRBJ2-7; no firm D call. This CDR3 has 11 residues. The V gene lost 3 bases and the J gene lost 3 bases, with 6 bases spanning the gap. From germline, CDR1 is DFQATT and CDR2 SNEGSKA (reference sequence).

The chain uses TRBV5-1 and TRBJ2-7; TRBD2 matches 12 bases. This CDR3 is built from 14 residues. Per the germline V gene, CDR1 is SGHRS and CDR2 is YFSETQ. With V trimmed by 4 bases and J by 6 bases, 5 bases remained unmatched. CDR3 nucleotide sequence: TGCGCCAGCAGCGTACTAGCGGGAGGAGGCGAGCAGTACTTC. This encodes CASSVLAGGGEQYF.

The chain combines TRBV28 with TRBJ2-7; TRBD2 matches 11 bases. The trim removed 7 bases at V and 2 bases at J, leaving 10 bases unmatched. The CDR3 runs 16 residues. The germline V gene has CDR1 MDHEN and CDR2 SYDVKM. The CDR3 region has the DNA TGTGCCAGCACCCCCATAGGGACTAGCGGAGCCTACGAGCAGTACTTC. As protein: CASTPIGTSGAYEQYF.

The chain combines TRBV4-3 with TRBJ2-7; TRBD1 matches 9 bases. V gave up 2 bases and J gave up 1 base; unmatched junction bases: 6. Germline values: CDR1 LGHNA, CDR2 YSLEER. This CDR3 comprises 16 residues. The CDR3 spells CASSQQTGGASYEQYF. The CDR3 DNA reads TGCGCCAGCAGCCAACAGACAGGGGGAGCGTCCTACGAGCAGTACTTC.

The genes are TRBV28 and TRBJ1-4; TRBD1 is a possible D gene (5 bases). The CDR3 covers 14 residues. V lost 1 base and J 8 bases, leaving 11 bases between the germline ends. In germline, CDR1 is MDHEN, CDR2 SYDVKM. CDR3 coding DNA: TGTGCCAGCAGTTTATCGGGGGAGAACGAAAAACTGTTTTTT. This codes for CASSLSGENEKLFF.